The 2 T cell receptor beta chains listed next were all sequenced from one sample in a study of CD8 T cells in ankylosing spondylitis. TCRdb analysed the 5' RACE reads with MiXCR anew, one entry per CDR3 protein. The sample has 150,000 to 200,000 distinct CDR3 sequences, about 32% seen once. Sequenced: synovial fluid, either unsorted or a sorted T cell fraction (not recorded which). Receptors were obtained from a male donor with ankylosing spondylitis.

This clonotype was recorded a few times. CDR3 region: CASSPPGGPKNIQYF. The CDR3 nucleotides read TGTGCCAGCAGCCCCCCGGGAGGGCCCAAAAACATTCAGTACTTC. This sequence joins TRBV3-1 and TRBJ2-4, with TRBD2 matching 8 bases. Germline loops: CDR1 LGHDT, CDR2 YNNKEL (reference sequence). J lost 2 bases, V lost 4 bases, and 4 bases had no gene match. The CDR3 has 15 amino acids.

J is TRBJ2-2 and V is TRBV4-2; D tentatively reads TRBD1 or TRBD2 (5 bases each). Trimming stripped 4 bases from V and 4 bases from J, with 13 bases between. The CDR3 has 15 amino acids. Germline V gene data show CDR1 as LGHNA and CDR2 as YNFKEQ. The CDR3 nucleotides read TGTGCCAGCAGCCGAGGACCAGGGAGCACCGGGGAGCTGTTTTTT. Translated: CASSRGPGSTGELFF.